Detailed here is one T cell receptor (beta chain). Its antigen is unidentified. Repertoires were generated with immunoSEQ multiplex PCR, while TCRdb's copy carries only in-frame clones and drops some. The sample lists tens of thousands of clones, roughly nine tenths occurring once. These data come from a study of PD-1 blockade in classical Hodgkin lymphoma. Study-level background: The nivolumab dose that patients received was 3 mg/kg, given intravenously every 2 weeks. The study, taken as a whole, reports: Some patients started nivolumab under 1 year after ASCT, and they were excluded. Diversity similar to that of newly diagnosed patients was seen at baseline in complete responders.

Trimming removed 2 bases from V and 4 bases from J, with 2 bases in between. CDR1 and CDR2 (germline): MNHNY, SVGAGI (reference sequence). The CDR3 has 12 residues. All trial patients relapsed after autologous stem cell transplantation. Reported best responses ranged across complete response, partial response or progressive disease. This chain links TRBV6-6 with TRBJ1-4; D gene ambiguous. The starting material was peripheral blood mononuclear cells (PBMCs), obtained at baseline. The source of this sequence is a human donor with classical Hodgkin lymphoma. CDR3 residues: CASSYLNEKLFF. CDR3 coding DNA: TGTGCCAGCAGTTACCTTAATGAAAAACTGTTTTTT.